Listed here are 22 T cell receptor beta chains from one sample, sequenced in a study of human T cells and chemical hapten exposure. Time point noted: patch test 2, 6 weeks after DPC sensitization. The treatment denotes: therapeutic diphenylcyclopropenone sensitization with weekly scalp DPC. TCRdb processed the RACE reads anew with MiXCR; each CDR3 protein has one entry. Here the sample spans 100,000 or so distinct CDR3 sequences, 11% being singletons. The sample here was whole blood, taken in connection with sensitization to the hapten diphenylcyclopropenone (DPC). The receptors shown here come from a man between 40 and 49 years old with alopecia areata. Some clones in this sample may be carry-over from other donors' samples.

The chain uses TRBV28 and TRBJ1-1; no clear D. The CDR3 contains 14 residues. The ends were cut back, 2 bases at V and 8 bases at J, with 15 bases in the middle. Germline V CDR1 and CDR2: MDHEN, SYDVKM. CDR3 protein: CASSLIVSGWEAFF. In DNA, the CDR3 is TGTGCCAGCAGTTTAATTGTTAGCGGGTGGGAAGCTTTCTTT.

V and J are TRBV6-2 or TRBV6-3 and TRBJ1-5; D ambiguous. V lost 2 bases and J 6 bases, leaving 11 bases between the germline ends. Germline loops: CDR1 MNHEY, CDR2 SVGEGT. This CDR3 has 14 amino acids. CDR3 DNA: TGTGCCAGCAGTTACCGAGGGCTTAGTCAGCCCCAGCATTTT. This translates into CASSYRGLSQPQHF.

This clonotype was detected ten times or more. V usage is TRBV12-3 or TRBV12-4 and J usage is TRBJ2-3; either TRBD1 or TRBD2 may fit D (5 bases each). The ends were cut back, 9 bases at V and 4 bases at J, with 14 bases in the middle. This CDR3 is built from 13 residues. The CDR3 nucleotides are TGTGCCAGTGGGACCCCCCTCTCAGATACGCAGTATTTT. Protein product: CASGTPLSDTQYF.

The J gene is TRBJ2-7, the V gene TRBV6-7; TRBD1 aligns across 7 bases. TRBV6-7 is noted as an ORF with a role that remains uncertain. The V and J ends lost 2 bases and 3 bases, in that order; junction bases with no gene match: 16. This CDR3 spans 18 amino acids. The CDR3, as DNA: TGTGCCAGCAGTTACCTCCGGACAGGAGCTTTAACTTACTACGAGCAGTACGTC. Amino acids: CASSYLRTGALTYYEQYV.

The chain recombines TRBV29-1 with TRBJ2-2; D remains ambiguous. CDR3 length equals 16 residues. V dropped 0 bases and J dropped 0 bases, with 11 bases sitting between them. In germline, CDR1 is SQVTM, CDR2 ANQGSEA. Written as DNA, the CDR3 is TGCAGCGTTGAAGAGAACAAAAAGGCGAACACCGGGGAGCTGTTTTTT. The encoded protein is CSVEENKKANTGELFF.

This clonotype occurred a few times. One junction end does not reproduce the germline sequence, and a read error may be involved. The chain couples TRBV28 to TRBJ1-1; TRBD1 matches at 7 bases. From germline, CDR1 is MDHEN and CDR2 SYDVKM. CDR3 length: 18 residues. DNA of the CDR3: TGTGCTAGCAGTTTAATGTGGGCAGGGGGGAAGGAGAACACTGAAGCTTTCTTT. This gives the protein CASSLMWAGGKENTEAFF.

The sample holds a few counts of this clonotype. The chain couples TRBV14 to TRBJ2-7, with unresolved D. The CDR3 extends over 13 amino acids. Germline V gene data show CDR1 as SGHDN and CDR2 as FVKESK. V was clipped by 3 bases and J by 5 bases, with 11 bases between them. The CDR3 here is CASSQNSRNEQYV. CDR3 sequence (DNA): TGTGCCAGCAGCCAGAATAGCAGAAACGAGCAGTACGTC.

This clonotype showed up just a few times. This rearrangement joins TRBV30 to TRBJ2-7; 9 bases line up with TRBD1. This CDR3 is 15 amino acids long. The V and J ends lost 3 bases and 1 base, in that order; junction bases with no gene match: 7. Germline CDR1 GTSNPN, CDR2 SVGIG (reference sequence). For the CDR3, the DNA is TGTGCCTGGAGATCCTTACAGGGGGCGTCCTACGAGCAGTACTTC. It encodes CAWRSLQGASYEQYF.

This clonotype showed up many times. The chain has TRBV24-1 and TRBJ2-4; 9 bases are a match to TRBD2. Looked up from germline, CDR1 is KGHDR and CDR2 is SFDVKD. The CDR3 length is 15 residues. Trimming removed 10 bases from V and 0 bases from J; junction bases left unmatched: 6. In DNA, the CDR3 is TGTGCCACTAATGAGCGGGAGGAAGCCAAAAACATTCAGTACTTC. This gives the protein CATNEREEAKNIQYF.

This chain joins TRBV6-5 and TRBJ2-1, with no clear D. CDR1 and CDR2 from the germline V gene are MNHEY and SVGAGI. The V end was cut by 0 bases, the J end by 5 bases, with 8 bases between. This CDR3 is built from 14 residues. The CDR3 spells CASSYSLEDNEQFF. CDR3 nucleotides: TGTGCCAGCAGTTACTCCCTAGAGGACAATGAGCAGTTCTTC.

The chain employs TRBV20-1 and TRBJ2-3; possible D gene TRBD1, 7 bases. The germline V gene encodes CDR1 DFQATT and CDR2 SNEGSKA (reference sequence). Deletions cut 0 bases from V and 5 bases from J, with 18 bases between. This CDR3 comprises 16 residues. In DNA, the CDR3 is TGCAGTGCTAGAGATTTGGAGGGGGCTTTCATAGATACGCAGTATTTT. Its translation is CSARDLEGAFIDTQYF.

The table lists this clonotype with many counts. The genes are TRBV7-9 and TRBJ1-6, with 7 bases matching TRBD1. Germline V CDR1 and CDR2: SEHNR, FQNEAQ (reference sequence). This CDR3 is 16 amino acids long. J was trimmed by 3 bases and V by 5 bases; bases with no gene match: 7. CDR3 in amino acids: CASSPPWDSYNSPLHF. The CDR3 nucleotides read TGTGCCAGCAGCCCACCGTGGGACAGCTATAATTCACCCCTCCACTTT.

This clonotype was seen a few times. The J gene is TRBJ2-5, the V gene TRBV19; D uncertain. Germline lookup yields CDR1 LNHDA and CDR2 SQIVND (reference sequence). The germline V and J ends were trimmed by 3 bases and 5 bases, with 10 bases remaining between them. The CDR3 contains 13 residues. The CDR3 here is CASSIGRLETQYF. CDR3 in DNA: TGTGCCAGTAGTATCGGACGACTCGAGACCCAGTACTTC.

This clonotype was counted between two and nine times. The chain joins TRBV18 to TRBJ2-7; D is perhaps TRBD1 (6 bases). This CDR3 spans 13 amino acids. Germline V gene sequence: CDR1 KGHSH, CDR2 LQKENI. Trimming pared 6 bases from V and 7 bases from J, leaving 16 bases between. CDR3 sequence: CASSHGTGREQYV. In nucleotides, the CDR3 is TGTGCCAGCTCTCATGGCACAGGGCGAGAGCAGTACGTC.

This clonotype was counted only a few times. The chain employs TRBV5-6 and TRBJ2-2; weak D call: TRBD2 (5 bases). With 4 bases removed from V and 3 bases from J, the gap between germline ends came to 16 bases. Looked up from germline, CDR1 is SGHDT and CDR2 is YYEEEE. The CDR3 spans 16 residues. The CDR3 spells CASSPPSRADTGELFF. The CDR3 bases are TGTGCCAGCAGCCCCCCGTCGCGGGCGGACACCGGGGAGCTGTTTTTT.

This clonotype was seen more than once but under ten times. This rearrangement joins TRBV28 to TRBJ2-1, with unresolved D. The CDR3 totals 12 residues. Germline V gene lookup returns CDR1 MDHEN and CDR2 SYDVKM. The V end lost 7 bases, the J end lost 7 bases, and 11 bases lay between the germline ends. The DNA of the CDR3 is TGTGCCAGCATCAAATTGCCGAATGAGCAGTTCTTC. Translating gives CASIKLPNEQFF.

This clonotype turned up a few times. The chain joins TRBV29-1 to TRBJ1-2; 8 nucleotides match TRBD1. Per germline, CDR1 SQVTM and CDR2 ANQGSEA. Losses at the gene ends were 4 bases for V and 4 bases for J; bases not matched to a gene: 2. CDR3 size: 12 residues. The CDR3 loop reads CSVGQGIYGYTF. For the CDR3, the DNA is TGCAGCGTTGGACAGGGGATCTATGGCTACACCTTC.

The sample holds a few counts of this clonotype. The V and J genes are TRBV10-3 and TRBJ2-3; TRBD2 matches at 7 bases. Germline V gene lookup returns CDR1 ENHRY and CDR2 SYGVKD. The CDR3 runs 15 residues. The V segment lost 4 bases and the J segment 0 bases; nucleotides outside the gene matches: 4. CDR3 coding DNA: TGTGCCATCAGTGTAGCGGGTGCTAGCACAGATACGCAGTATTTT. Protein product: CAISVAGASTDTQYF.

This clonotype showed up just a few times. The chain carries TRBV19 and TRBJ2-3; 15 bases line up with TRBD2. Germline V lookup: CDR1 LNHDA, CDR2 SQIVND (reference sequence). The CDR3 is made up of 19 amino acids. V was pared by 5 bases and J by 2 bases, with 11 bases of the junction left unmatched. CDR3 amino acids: CASSPGLAGGVGSTDTQYF. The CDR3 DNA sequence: TGTGCCAGTAGTCCGGGACTAGCGGGAGGAGTGGGGTCCACAGATACGCAGTATTTT.

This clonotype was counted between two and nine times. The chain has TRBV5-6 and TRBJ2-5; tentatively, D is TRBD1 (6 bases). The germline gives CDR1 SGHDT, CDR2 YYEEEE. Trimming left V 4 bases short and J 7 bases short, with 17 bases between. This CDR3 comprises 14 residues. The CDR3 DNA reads TGTGCCAGCAGCCTACGACAGGTACCCTGGACCCAGTACTTC. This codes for CASSLRQVPWTQYF. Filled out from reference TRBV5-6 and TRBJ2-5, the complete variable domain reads DAGVTQSPTHLIKTRGQQVTLRCSPKSGHDTVSWYQQALGQGPQFIFQYYEEEERQRGNFPDRFSGHQFPNYSSELNVNALLLGDSALYLCASSLRQVPWTQYFGPGTRLLVL.

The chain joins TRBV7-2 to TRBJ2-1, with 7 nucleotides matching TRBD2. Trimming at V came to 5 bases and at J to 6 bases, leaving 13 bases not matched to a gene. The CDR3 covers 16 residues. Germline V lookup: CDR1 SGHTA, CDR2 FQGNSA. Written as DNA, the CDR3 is TGTGCCAGCAGCGGGTGGGGGAGGGGACGCAGCAATGAGCAGTTCTTC. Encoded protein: CASSGWGRGRSNEQFF. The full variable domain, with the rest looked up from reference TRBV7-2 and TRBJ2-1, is GAGVSQSPSNKVTEKGKDVELRCDPISGHTALYWYRQSLGQGLEFLIYFQGNSAPDKSGLPSDRFSAERTGGSVSTLTIQRTQQEDSAVYLCASSGWGRGRSNEQFFGPGTRLTVL.

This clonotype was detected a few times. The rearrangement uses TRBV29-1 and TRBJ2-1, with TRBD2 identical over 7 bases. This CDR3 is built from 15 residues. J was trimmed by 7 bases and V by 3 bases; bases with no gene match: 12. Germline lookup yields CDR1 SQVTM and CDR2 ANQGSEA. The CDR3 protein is CSVDAGATRLNEQFF. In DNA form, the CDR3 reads TGCAGCGTTGATGCGGGAGCTACGCGATTAAATGAGCAGTTCTTC.